This record looks at one T cell receptor (beta chain) sequence and its context. The PCR made use of 60 Vbeta and 13 Jbeta primers. Assay used: immunoSEQ multiplex PCR; TCRdb lists only in-frame clones, some missing. The table lists fewer than 200,000 clones, around 80% of them singletons, with around 1.2% in the top ten. This entry comes from a study of cytomegalovirus exposure and HLA in healthy donors. The sequence derives from a girl aged 2 to 10 in good health and CMV-seropositive. Specimen: PBMCs.

DNA for the CDR3: TGTGCCAGTAGTATTTTCGGGGGGCTGAACACTGAAGCTTTCTTT. Amino acids: CASSIFGGLNTEAFF. V usage is TRBV19 and J usage is TRBJ1-1, with a tentative D call TRBD1 (6 bases). Trimming cost V 3 bases and J 0 bases, with 11 bases left between them. Germline CDR1 and CDR2: LNHDA and SQIVND (reference sequence). The CDR3 has 15 residues.